This TCR beta chain originates from a study of blood T cell repertoires in COVID-19. Study information: The United States, Italy and Spain were the sources of the acute and convalescent COVID-19 samples.

Repertoires were generated with immunoSEQ multiplex PCR, while TCRdb's copy carries only in-frame clones and drops some. The sample comprises a few hundred thousand clones, about 93% of which are singletons, and roughly 7.3% rests with the top ten. This CDR3 region has 16 residues. Germline V gene sequence: CDR1 KGHDR, CDR2 SFDVKD. Trimming took 3 bases from V and 0 from J; bases not matched to a gene: 5. The receptor comes from a woman aged 25 to 39 with COVID-19, enrolled during active disease. V is TRBV24-1 and J is TRBJ2-5; TRBD1 agrees at 8 bases. Sequences were obtained from peripheral blood. The CDR3 is CATSDVPGQDQETQYF. As DNA, the CDR3 is TGTGCCACCAGTGATGTTCCGGGACAGGACCAAGAGACCCAGTACTTC.